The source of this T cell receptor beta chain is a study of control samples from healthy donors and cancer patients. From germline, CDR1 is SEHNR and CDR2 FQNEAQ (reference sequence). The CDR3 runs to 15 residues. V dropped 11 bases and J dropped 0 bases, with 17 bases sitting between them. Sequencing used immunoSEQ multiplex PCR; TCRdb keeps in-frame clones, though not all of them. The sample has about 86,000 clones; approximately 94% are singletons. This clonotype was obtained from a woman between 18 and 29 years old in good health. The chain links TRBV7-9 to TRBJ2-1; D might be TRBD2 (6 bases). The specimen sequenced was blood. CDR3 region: CAGKPGLASYNEQFF. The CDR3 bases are TGTGCCGGTAAACCGGGACTTGCCTCCTACAATGAGCAGTTCTTC.